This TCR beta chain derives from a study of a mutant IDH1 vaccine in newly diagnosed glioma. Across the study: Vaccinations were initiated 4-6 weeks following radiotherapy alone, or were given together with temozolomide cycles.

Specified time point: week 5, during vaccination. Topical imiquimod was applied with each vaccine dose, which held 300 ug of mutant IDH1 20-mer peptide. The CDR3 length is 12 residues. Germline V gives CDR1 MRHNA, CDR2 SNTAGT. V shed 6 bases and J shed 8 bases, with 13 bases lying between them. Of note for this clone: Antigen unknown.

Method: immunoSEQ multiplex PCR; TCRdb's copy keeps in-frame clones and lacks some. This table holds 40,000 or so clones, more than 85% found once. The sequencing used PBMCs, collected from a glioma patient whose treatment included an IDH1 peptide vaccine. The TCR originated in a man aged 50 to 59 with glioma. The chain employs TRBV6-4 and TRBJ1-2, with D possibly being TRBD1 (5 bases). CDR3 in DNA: TGTGCCAGCAGAGCAAGCCGGGGGGGCTACACCTTC. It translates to CASRASRGGYTF.